This T cell receptor beta chain is from a study of blood T cell repertoires in COVID-19 (dated by TCRdb to the early 2020s). For context, the study as a whole: Samples covering the acute and convalescent phases of COVID-19 were provided by collaborators in the United States, Italy and Spain. The samples were drawn from the first 160 participants of the ongoing ImmuneRACE study and from 950 to 1,500 subjects provided by 6 global collaborators. The prospective study material was composed of cDNA or gDNA derived from T cells, B-cell-depleted T cells, or PBMCs. Subjects who had been exposed to COVID-19, were actively infected with it, or had recovered from it provided the deeply sampled blood TCRbeta repertoires that made up the dataset. HLA class I and class II types, where available, came from metadata supplied by the sample provider rather than from assay-based typing. The repertoires were released in a freely available public database intended as a resource for research on the immune response to SARS-CoV-2. Sample metadata almost always included a de-identified subject ID, COVID-19 status, age in years and sex.

One collaborating source in Seattle enrolled patients while the patients were actively infected and followed the patients over time throughout the course of disease. Whole blood was collected in K2EDTA tubes by collaborating institutions according to the institutions' own protocols. For TCRbeta analysis, collaborators shipped samples in one of three forms: frozen whole blood, isolated PBMCs, or DNA extracted from either of those sample types. Points the paper makes about the study in general: The quantity of clinical and demographic metadata differed by source and by participant and was supplied without curation.

TCRbeta CDR3 regions were amplified from genomic DNA using the immunoSEQ Assay, a bias-controlled multiplex PCR. On the authors' methods: The number of nucleated cells in each sample was estimated from the amplification of reference gene primers within the assay. Sequence reads were collapsed and filtered to measure the absolute abundance of every unique TCRbeta CDR3 rearrangement. Productive Simpson clonality was computed per sample as the square root of Simpson's diversity index over productive rearrangements. TCRdb's version of the immuneACCESS table is confined to in-frame rearrangements and falls short of the full clone set. An unresolved V gene accounts for under half of the shortfall where checked; the remainder is of unknown origin. The DNA gave D and trimming, while V, J and clone size come from that table. For this sample there are tens of thousands of clones; about 81% appear just once. The ten top clones hold almost 2.5% of the sample.

This clone was counted only a few times. The antigen it binds to is not known. No quality values exist for individual bases; no much larger clone is one base distant. The CDR3 numbers 11 residues from cysteine through valine. The DNA shown is the 33-base CDR3, in frame from base 1. V is cut by 3 bases and J by 6 bases, and the space between the germline ends is 6 bases. CDR1 and CDR2, per the germline V gene (reference sequence), are SEHNR and FQNEAQ. Rearrangement joined TRBV7-9 to TRBJ2-7; no D gene can be assigned with confidence. The specimen sequenced was peripheral blood. The TCR originated in a woman in her sixties or seventies with COVID-19, enrolled during active disease. The nucleotides read TGTGCCAGCAGCTTGCTAAGCGAGCAGTACGTC. Its product reads: CASSLLSEQYV.